A single sample is the source of the 7 T cell receptor beta chains below, sequenced in a study of metastatic and nonmetastatic thyroid tumors. TCRdb re-called clones from the PCR reads using MiXCR. This table holds 24,000 or so clones, more than 15% found once. None of the patients had undergone any treatment ahead of thyroid surgery. Sequencing was carried out using blood. The origin of the receptors is a male donor with papillary thyroid cancer or a benign thyroid nodule (not recorded which). Some clones in this sample may be carry-over from other donors' samples.

This clone was seen at least ten times. The gene calls are TRBV20-1 and TRBJ2-3, with 14 positions matching TRBD2. After removal of 5 bases from V and 4 bases from J, the junction contained 8 bases not matched to a gene. This CDR3 region has 16 residues. The germline gives CDR1 DFQATT, CDR2 SNEGSKA (reference sequence). The CDR3 region is CSAVGLAGGRADTQYF. For the CDR3, the DNA is TGCAGTGCTGTCGGACTAGCGGGAGGAAGGGCAGATACGCAGTATTTT.

This chain links TRBV20-1 with TRBJ2-1, with 7 bases that match TRBD2. Germline trimming cut 4 bases from V and 4 bases from J; bases unmatched to any gene: 7. The CDR3 length is 14 residues. The germline gives CDR1 DFQATT, CDR2 SNEGSKA (reference sequence). CDR3 region: CSATPAGPYNEQFF. The DNA for the CDR3 is TGCAGTGCTACCCCAGCGGGACCTTACAATGAGCAGTTCTTC.

A few counts support this clone. CDR3 nucleotides: TGTGCCAGCAGAGTTAGCGGGGGGGCCAACACAGATACGCAGTATTTT. It encodes CASRVSGGANTDTQYF. The chain carries TRBV12-3 or TRBV12-4 and TRBJ2-3; 11 nucleotides line up with TRBD2. The CDR3 contains 16 residues. J was trimmed by 2 bases and V by 6 bases; bases with no gene match: 7.

In this sample, this clone turned up many times. This chain joins TRBV12-3 or TRBV12-4 and TRBJ2-3; 9 positions agree with TRBD2. CDR3 length equals 13 residues. The V gene end was trimmed by 7 bases and the J gene end by 10 bases; junction bases not matched to a gene: 9. The CDR3 reads CASTSSGAGAQYF. The CDR3 DNA reads as TGTGCCAGCACCTCTAGCGGGGCAGGAGCGCAGTATTTT.

The CDR3 sequence is CASSSVGEMDYGYTF. The CDR3 DNA is TGTGCCAGCAGCTCTGTCGGGGAAATGGACTATGGCTACACCTTC. This chain connects TRBV6-1 to TRBJ1-2; no firm D call. Trimming removed 6 bases from V and 3 bases from J, with 17 bases in between. Germline loops: CDR1 MNHNS, CDR2 SASEGT. The CDR3 is 15 amino acids.

This clone was counted ten times or more. The V gene is TRBV27, the J gene TRBJ2-5, with D uncertain. The germline V and J ends were trimmed by 3 bases and 1 base, with 6 bases remaining between them. The CDR3 has 13 residues. Germline-derived CDR1 and CDR2 are MNHEY and SMNVEV (reference sequence). The CDR3 DNA reads as TGTGCCAGCAGTTTTAATCCCCAAGAGACCCAGTACTTC. Protein sequence: CASSFNPQETQYF.

The chain is built from TRBV12-3 or TRBV12-4 and TRBJ1-3; D is possibly TRBD1 (6 bases). The CDR3 spans 15 residues. V was trimmed by 6 bases and J by 3 bases, leaving 15 bases between them. The DNA for the CDR3 is TGTGCCAGCAGCATTTACAGGGACCTTGGAAACACCATATATTTT. Its protein product is CASSIYRDLGNTIYF.